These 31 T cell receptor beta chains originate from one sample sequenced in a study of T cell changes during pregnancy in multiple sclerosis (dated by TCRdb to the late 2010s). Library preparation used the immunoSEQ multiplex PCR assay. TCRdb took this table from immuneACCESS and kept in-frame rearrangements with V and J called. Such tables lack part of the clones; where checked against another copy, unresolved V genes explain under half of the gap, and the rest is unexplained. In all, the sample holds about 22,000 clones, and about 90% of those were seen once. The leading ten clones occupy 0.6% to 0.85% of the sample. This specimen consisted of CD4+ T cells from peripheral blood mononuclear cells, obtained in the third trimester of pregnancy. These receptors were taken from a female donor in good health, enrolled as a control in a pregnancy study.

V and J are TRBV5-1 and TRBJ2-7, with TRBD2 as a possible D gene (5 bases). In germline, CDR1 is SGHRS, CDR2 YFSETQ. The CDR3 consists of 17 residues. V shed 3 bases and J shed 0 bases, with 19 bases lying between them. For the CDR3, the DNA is TGCGCCAGCAGCTCCGTCCCCGGACTCCCGAGCTCCTACGAGCAGTACTTC. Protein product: CASSSVPGLPSSYEQYF.

The CDR3 is CATSRELADRTDTQYF. CDR3 nucleotide sequence: TGTGCCACCAGCAGAGAACTAGCGGATCGCACAGATACGCAGTATTTT. The chain couples TRBV15 to TRBJ2-3, with 8 bases matching TRBD2. V shed 0 bases, J shed 1 base, and the junction held 3 bases outside the gene matches. Germline CDR1 and CDR2: LNHNV and YYDKDF (reference sequence). The length of the CDR3 is 16 residues.

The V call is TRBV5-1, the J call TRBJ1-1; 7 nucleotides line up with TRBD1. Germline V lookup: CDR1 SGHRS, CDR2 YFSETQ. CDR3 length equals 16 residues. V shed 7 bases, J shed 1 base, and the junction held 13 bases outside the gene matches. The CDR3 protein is CASSLLEGATNTEAFF. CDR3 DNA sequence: TGCGCCAGCTCTCTCCTAGAGGGGGCTACGAACACTGAAGCTTTCTTT.

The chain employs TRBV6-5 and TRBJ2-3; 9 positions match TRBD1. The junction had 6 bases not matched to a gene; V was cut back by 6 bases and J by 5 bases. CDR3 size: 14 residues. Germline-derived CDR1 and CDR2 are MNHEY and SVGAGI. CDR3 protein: CASRPTGGIDTQYF. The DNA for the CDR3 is TGTGCCAGCAGACCGACAGGGGGTATAGATACGCAGTATTTT.

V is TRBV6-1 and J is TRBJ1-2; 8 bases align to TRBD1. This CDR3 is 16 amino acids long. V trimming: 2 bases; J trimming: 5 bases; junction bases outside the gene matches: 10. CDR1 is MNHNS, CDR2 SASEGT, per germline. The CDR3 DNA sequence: TGTGCCAGCAGTGAAATCGGACAGGGCGGCCGTTATGGCTACACCTTC. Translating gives CASSEIGQGGRYGYTF.

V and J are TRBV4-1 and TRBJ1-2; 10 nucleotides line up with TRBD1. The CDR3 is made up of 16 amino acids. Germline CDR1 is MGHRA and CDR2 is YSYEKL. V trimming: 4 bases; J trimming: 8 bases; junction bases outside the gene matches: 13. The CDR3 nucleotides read TGCGCCAGCAGCCCCATCCCGGGGACAGGGGCTGACGGCTACACCTTC. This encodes CASSPIPGTGADGYTF.

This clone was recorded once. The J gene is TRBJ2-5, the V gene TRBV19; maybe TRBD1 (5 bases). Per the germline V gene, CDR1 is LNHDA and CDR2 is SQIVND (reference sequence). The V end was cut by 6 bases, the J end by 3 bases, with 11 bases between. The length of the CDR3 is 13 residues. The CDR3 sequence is CASSPGPKETQYF. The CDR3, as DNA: TGTGCCAGTAGCCCAGGGCCCAAAGAGACCCAGTACTTC.

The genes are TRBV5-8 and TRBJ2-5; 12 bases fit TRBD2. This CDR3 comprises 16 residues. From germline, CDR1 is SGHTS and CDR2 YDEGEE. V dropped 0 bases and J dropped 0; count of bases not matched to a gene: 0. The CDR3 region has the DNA TGTGCCAGCAGCTTGGGGACTAGCGGGAACCAAGAGACCCAGTACTTC. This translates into CASSLGTSGNQETQYF.

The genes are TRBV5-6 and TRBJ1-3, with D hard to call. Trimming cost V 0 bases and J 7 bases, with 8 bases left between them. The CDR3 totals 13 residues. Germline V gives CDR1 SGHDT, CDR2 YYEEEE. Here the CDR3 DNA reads TGTGCCAGCAGCTTGGCCAGGATCAACACCATATATTTT. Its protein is CASSLARINTIYF.

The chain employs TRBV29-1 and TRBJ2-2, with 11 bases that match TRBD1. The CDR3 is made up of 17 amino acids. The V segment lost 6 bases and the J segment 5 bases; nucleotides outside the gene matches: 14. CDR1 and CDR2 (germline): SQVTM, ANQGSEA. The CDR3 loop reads CSVFSAADRGRTGELFF. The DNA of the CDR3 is TGCAGCGTCTTTTCGGCCGCGGACAGGGGGCGGACCGGGGAGCTGTTTTTT.

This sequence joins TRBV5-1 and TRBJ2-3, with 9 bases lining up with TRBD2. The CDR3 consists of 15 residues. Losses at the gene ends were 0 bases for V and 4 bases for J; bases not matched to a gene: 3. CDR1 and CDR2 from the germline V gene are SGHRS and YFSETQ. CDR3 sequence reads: CASSLAGGRADTQYF. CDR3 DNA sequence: TGCGCCAGCAGCTTGGCCGGCGGGAGGGCAGATACGCAGTATTTT.

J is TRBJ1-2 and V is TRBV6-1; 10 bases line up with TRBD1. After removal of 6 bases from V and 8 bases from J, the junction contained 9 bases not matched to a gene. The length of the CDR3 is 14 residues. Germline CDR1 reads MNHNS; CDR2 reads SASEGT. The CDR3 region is CASRGTGAGGGYTF. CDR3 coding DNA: TGTGCCAGCAGAGGGACAGGGGCGGGGGGAGGCTACACCTTC.

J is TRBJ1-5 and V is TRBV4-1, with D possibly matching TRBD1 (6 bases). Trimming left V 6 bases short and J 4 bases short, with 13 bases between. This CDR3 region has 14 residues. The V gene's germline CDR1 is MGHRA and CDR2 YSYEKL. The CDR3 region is CASRQTGTNQPQHF. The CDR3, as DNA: TGCGCCAGCAGGCAGACAGGTACTAATCAGCCCCAGCATTTT.

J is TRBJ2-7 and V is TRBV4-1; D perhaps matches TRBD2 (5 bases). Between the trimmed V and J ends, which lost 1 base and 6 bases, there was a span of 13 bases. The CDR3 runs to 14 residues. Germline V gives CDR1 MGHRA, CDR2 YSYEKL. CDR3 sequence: CASSQVLGASEQYF. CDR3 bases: TGCGCCAGCAGCCAAGTATTGGGAGCATCCGAGCAGTACTTC.

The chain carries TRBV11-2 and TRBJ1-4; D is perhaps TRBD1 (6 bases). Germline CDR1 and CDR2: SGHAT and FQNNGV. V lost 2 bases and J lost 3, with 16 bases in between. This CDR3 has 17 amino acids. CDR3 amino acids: CASSLFGTGPSNEKLFF. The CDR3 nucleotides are TGTGCCAGCAGCTTATTCGGCACAGGGCCCTCTAATGAAAAACTGTTTTTT.

CDR3 sequence reads: CASSLDRVVYGYTF. In DNA form, the CDR3 reads TGCGCCAGCAGCTTGGACAGGGTGGTCTATGGCTACACCTTC. The V gene is TRBV5-1, the J gene TRBJ1-2, with a weak D call TRBD1 (6 bases). The CDR3 is 14 residues long. The V and J ends lost 0 bases and 4 bases respectively, with 10 bases between them. Germline V gives CDR1 SGHRS, CDR2 YFSETQ.

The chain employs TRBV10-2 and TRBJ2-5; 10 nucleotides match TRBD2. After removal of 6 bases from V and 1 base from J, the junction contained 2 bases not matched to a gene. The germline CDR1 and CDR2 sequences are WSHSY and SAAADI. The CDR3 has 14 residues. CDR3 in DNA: TGCGCCAGCAGAGGACTAGCGGCCCAAGAGACCCAGTACTTC. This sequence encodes CASRGLAAQETQYF.

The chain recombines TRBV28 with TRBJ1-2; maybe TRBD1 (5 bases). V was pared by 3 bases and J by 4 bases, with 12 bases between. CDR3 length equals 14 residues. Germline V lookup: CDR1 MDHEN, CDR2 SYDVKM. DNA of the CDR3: TGTGCCAGCAGTTTTGGGGGAGGGAGCTATGGCTACACCTTC. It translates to CASSFGGGSYGYTF.

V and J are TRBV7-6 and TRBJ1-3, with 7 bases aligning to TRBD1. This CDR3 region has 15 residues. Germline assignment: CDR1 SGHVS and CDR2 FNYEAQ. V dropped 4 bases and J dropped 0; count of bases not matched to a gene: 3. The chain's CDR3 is CASSSDRYSGNTIYF. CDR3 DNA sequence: TGTGCCAGCAGCTCGGACAGGTACTCTGGAAACACCATATATTTT.

CDR3 residues: CARPLGPLAGPYNEQFF. CDR3 bases: TGTGCCCGCCCCCTGGGCCCACTAGCGGGACCCTACAATGAGCAGTTCTTC. V gene TRBV6-7 combines with J gene TRBJ2-1, with 10 bases aligning to TRBD2. TRBV6-7 belongs to the ORF category, with a function that is uncertain. The CDR3 extends over 17 amino acids. J gave up 2 bases and V 11 bases, and 15 bases lay outside the gene matches.

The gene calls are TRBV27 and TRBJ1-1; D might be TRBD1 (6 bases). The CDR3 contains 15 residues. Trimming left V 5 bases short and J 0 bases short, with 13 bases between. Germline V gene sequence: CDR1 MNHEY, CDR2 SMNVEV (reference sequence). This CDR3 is CASSPLQGMNTEAFF. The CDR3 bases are TGTGCCAGCAGTCCCTTACAGGGCATGAACACTGAAGCTTTCTTT.

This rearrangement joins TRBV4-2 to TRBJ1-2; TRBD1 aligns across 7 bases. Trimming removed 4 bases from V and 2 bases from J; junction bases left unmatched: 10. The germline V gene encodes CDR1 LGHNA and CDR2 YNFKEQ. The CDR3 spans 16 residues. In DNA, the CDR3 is TGTGCCAGCAGCCTGCAGGCAGGGGGAGTAAACTATGGCTACACCTTC. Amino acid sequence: CASSLQAGGVNYGYTF.

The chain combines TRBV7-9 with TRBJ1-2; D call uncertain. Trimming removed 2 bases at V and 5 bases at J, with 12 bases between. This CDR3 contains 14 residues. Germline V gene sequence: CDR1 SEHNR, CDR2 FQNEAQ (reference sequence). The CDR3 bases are TGTGCCAGCAGCTTACCCGGGATGGGTTATGGCTACACCTTC. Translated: CASSLPGMGYGYTF.

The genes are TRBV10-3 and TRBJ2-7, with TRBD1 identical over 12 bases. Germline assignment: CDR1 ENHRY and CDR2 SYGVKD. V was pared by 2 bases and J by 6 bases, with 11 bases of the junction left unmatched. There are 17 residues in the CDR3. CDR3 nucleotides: TGTGCCATCAGTGAGCACTCGGGGGGGACAGGGGGCAGCGAGCAGTACTTC. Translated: CAISEHSGGTGGSEQYF.

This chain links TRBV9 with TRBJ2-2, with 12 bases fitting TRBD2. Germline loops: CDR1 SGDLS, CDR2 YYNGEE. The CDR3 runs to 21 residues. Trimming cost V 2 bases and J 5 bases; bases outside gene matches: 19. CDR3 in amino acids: CASSVPKGLAGSQTRTGELFF. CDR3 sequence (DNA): TGTGCCAGCAGCGTCCCAAAGGGACTAGCGGGTTCCCAGACGAGAACCGGGGAGCTGTTTTTT.

CDR3 coding DNA: TGCGCCAGCAGTCCGAAGCACAGAGATACGCAGTATTTT. It specifies CASSPKHRDTQYF. The chain joins TRBV23-1 to TRBJ2-3; D call uncertain. TRBV23-1 is labeled an ORF, and its function is uncertain. CDR3 length equals 13 residues. Trimming cost V 4 bases and J 5 bases, with 10 bases left between them.

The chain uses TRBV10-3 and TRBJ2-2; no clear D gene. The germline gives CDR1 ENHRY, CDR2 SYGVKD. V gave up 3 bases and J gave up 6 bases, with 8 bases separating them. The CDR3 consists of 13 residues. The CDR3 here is CAISDARSGELFF. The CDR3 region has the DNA TGTGCCATCAGTGACGCTAGATCCGGGGAGCTGTTTTTT.

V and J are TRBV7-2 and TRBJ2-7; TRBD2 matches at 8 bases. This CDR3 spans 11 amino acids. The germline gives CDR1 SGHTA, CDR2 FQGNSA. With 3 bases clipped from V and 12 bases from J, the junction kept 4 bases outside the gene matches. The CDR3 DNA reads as TGTGCCAGCAGCTTGGGACTAGTCGGGTACTTC. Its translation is CASSLGLVGYF.

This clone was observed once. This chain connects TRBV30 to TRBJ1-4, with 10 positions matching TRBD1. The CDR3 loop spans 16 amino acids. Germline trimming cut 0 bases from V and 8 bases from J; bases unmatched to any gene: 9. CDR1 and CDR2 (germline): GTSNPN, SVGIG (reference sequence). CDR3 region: CAWSVRAGTGDEKLFF. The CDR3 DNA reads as TGTGCCTGGAGTGTCCGCGCCGGGACAGGGGACGAAAAACTGTTTTTT.

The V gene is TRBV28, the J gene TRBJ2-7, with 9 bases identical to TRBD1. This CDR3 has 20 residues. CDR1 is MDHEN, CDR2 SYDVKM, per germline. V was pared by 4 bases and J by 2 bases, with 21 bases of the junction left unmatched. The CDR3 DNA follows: TGTGCCAGCAGTTCACTCGCCTCGAAGGGCCCGGGACAGGGAACCTACGAGCAGTACTTC. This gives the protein CASSSLASKGPGQGTYEQYF.

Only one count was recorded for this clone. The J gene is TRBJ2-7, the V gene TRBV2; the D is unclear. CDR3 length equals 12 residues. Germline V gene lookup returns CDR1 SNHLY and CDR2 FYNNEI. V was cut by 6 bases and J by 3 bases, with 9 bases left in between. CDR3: CASRASFYEQYF. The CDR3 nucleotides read TGTGCCAGCAGGGCTTCATTCTACGAGCAGTACTTC.